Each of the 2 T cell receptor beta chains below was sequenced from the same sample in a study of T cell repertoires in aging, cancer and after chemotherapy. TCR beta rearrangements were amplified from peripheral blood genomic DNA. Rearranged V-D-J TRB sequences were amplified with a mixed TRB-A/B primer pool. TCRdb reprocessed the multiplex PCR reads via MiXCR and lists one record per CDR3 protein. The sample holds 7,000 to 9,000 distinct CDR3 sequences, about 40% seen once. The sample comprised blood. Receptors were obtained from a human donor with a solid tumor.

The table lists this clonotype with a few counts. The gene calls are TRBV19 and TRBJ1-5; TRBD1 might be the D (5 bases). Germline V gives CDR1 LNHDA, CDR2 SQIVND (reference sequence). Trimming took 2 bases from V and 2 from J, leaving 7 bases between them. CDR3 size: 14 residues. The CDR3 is CASSIRRGNQPQHF. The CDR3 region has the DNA TGTGCCAGTAGTATACGCAGGGGCAATCAGCCCCAGCATTTT.

CDR3: CASSRGQDTGELFF. The DNA of the CDR3 is TGTGCCAGCAGCAGGGGGCAGGACACCGGGGAGCTGTTTTTT. This chain links TRBV5-4 with TRBJ2-2; the match to TRBD1 covers 7 bases. V trimming: 4 bases; J trimming: 3 bases; junction bases outside the gene matches: 3. Per germline, CDR1 SGHNT and CDR2 YYREEE (reference sequence). The CDR3 covers 14 residues.